One and the same sample provided the 28 T cell receptor beta chains below, sequenced in a study of OX40 agonist ivuxolimab in advanced cancers. The table came from immunoSEQ multiplex PCR; TCRdb's copy has only in-frame clones and leaves some out. The sample lists 7,500 to 9,500 clones, roughly nine tenths occurring once. The source material was CD4+ or CD8+ T cells sorted from blood, sampled in a trial of the OX40 agonist ivuxolimab. Receptors originate from an adult with an advanced solid tumor such as melanoma, head and neck, liver or kidney cancer.

The chain joins TRBV30 to TRBJ2-5, with a possible D match to TRBD1 (5 bases). Trimming cost V 4 bases and J 4 bases, with 13 bases left between them. The germline CDR1 and CDR2 sequences are GTSNPN and SVGIG (reference sequence). This CDR3 is built from 13 residues. The CDR3 region is CAWNEAGPETQYF. DNA of the CDR3: TGTGCCTGGAATGAGGCAGGGCCAGAGACCCAGTACTTC.

This clone was counted once. The genes are TRBV4-2 and TRBJ2-7, with D tentatively TRBD1 or TRBD2 (5 bases each). Germline values: CDR1 LGHNA, CDR2 YNFKEQ. CDR3 length: 13 amino acids. Trimming cost V 1 base and J 3 bases, with 7 bases left between them. CDR3 coding DNA: TGTGCCAGCAGCCAAGGGGACGGCTACGAGCAGTACTTC. Translated, it gives CASSQGDGYEQYF.

The chain has TRBV28 and TRBJ2-5, with 10 nucleotides matching TRBD2. The CDR3 contains 14 residues. Germline V gene lookup returns CDR1 MDHEN and CDR2 SYDVKM. V gave up 8 bases and J gave up 2 bases; unmatched junction bases: 5. Written as DNA, the CDR3 is TGTGCCAGCGCTAGCGGGGGCCCTCAAGAGACCCAGTACTTC. It specifies CASASGGPQETQYF.

CDR3 sequence: CASSLEGAGKHEQFF. CDR3 DNA sequence: TGTGCCAGCAGTTTAGAAGGGGCTGGTAAACATGAGCAGTTCTTC. The chain carries TRBV28 and TRBJ2-1, with D tentatively TRBD1 (5 bases). CDR1 MDHEN and CDR2 SYDVKM come from the germline V gene. CDR3 length: 15 amino acids. V lost 2 bases, J lost 8 bases, and 16 bases lay in between.

The chain carries TRBV13 and TRBJ2-7; 10 nucleotides match TRBD2. The CDR3 totals 13 residues. The trim removed 3 bases at V and 5 bases at J, leaving 1 base unmatched. Per germline, CDR1 PRHDT and CDR2 FYEKMQ (reference sequence). CDR3 residues: CASSFSGRDEQYF. The DNA for the CDR3 is TGTGCCAGCAGCTTCAGCGGGAGGGACGAGCAGTACTTC.

This clone was seen more than once but under ten times. This sequence joins TRBV10-2 and TRBJ2-7; perhaps TRBD1 as D (5 bases). Germline assignment: CDR1 WSHSY and CDR2 SAAADI. There are 13 residues in the CDR3. Between the trimmed V and J ends, which lost 4 bases and 5 bases, there was a span of 12 bases. The CDR3 sequence: CASSVEGAHEQYF. In DNA form, the CDR3 reads TGCGCCAGCAGTGTTGAAGGGGCCCACGAGCAGTACTTC.

The chain links TRBV13 to TRBJ2-1; D is possibly TRBD1 or TRBD2 (5 bases each). Germline V lookup: CDR1 PRHDT, CDR2 FYEKMQ (reference sequence). The CDR3 is 16 residues long. Trimming pared 5 bases from V and 2 bases from J, leaving 16 bases between. The CDR3 here is CASSPEGTGTYNEQFF. CDR3 nucleotide sequence: TGTGCCAGCAGCCCAGAGGGTACAGGCACCTACAATGAGCAGTTCTTC. Filled out from reference TRBV13 and TRBJ2-1, the complete variable domain reads AAGVIQSPRHLIKEKRETATLKCYPIPRHDTVYWYQQGPGQDPQFLISFYEKMQSDKGSIPDRFSAQQFSDYHSELNMSSLELGDSALYFCASSPEGTGTYNEQFFGPGTRLTVL.

V and J are TRBV29-1 and TRBJ2-1; 9 bases are a match to TRBD2. The CDR3 runs 15 residues. The V segment lost 5 bases and the J segment 8 bases; nucleotides outside the gene matches: 13. CDR1 and CDR2 (germline): SQVTM, ANQGSEA. Here the CDR3 reads CSVSAGTSLWDEQFF. The CDR3 DNA sequence: TGCAGCGTTTCGGCCGGGACTAGCCTTTGGGATGAGCAGTTCTTC.

About this clone itself: An end of the junction does not agree with germline; a read error may underlie this. This chain uses TRBV7-2 with TRBJ2-7; no clear D gene. The CDR3 covers 12 residues. Germline CDR1 SGHTA, CDR2 FQGNSA. CDR3 region: CAGSLVANEQYF. The CDR3 nucleotides are TGTGCCGGCAGCTTAGTAGCTAACGAGCAGTACTTC.

The chain uses TRBV28 and TRBJ2-1, with TRBD2 matching 10 bases. CDR3 size: 15 residues. CDR1 and CDR2 from the germline V gene are MDHEN and SYDVKM. The V gene end was trimmed by 8 bases and the J gene end by 6 bases; junction bases not matched to a gene: 10. The CDR3 loop reads CASSPLAGEVNEQFF. The CDR3 region has the DNA TGTGCCAGCTCCCCCCTAGCGGGAGAGGTCAATGAGCAGTTCTTC.

This chain joins TRBV28 and TRBJ1-5; TRBD1 aligns across 7 bases. The CDR3 spans 16 residues. Germline CDR1 reads MDHEN; CDR2 reads SYDVKM. Trimming took 5 bases from V and 5 from J; bases not matched to a gene: 12. The CDR3 coding sequence is TGTGCCAGCAGTCCCCTTAAACAGGGGAGCCATCAGCCCCAGCATTTT. This sequence encodes CASSPLKQGSHQPQHF.

J is TRBJ2-4 and V is TRBV11-2, with TRBD2 identical over 9 bases. The CDR3 runs to 18 residues. The germline gives CDR1 SGHAT, CDR2 FQNNGV. V lost 4 bases to trimming and J lost 8 bases; unmatched junction nucleotides: 18. CDR3 protein: CASSSQFRGRARGDIQYF. Here the CDR3 DNA reads TGTGCCAGCAGCTCACAGTTCCGCGGGAGGGCGAGGGGGGACATTCAGTACTTC.

This CDR3 is CSVPSPDRGRYGYTF. The CDR3 DNA reads as TGCAGCGTGCCTTCCCCCGACAGGGGGAGATATGGCTACACCTTC. The chain joins TRBV29-1 to TRBJ1-2; 9 bases are shared with TRBD1. Germline lookup yields CDR1 SQVTM and CDR2 ANQGSEA. This CDR3 region has 15 residues. V dropped 6 bases and J dropped 5; count of bases not matched to a gene: 13. Based on the CDR3 plus reference TRBV29-1 and TRBJ1-2, the full variable domain is SAVISQKPSRDICQRGTSLTIQCQVDSQVTMMFWYRQQPGQSLTLIATANQGSEATYESGFVIDKFPISRPNLTFSTLTVSNMSPEDSSIYLCSVPSPDRGRYGYTFGSGTRLTVV.

The genes are TRBV25-1 and TRBJ1-3; D not resolved. Germline CDR1 reads MGHDK; CDR2 reads SYGVNS. This CDR3 comprises 15 residues. The ends were cut back, 2 bases at V and 1 base at J, with 9 bases in the middle. In nucleotides, the CDR3 is TGTGCCAGCAGTGAAGTATTCGGGTCTGGAAACACCATATATTTT. It translates to CASSEVFGSGNTIYF.

This chain connects TRBV25-1 to TRBJ2-7, with D possibly matching TRBD2 (6 bases). V was trimmed by 6 bases and J by 3 bases, leaving 18 bases between them. The CDR3 spans 15 residues. Germline assignment: CDR1 MGHDK and CDR2 SYGVNS. The CDR3 DNA reads as TGTGCCAGCAGCCACCCCGGGACTCCATTCTACGAGCAGTACTTC. Protein product: CASSHPGTPFYEQYF.

This clone was detected only a few times. The gene calls are TRBV5-1 and TRBJ2-7; D uncertain. Germline V lookup: CDR1 SGHRS, CDR2 YFSETQ. The CDR3 contains 12 residues. The V end was cut by 5 bases, the J end by 5 bases, with 11 bases between. CDR3 amino acids: CASSLIRDEQYF. As DNA, the CDR3 is TGCGCCAGCAGTTTAATAAGGGACGAGCAGTACTTC.

This clone was picked up a small number of times. The gene calls are TRBV9 and TRBJ2-3, with D possibly being TRBD2 (6 bases). Trimming left V 4 bases short and J 0 bases short, with 15 bases between. Germline V gene lookup returns CDR1 SGDLS and CDR2 YYNGEE. The CDR3 covers 16 residues. DNA for the CDR3: TGTGCCAGCAGCCCCCGGTGGGGGACTAGCACAGATACGCAGTATTTT. Translation gives CASSPRWGTSTDTQYF.

This chain uses TRBV7-8 with TRBJ2-6; tentative D call: TRBD2 (5 bases). Germline CDR1 SGHVS, CDR2 FQNEAQ. Trimming took off 5 bases at V and 1 base at J, with 12 bases between the two ends. The length of the CDR3 is 16 residues. CDR3 region: CASSAEGGSGANVLTF. The CDR3, as DNA: TGTGCCAGCAGCGCAGAGGGCGGATCTGGGGCCAACGTCCTGACTTTC.

In its sample, this clone was seen a few times. The chain couples TRBV29-1 to TRBJ1-3, with a tentative D call TRBD1 (5 bases). Trimming pared 1 base from V and 2 bases from J, leaving 9 bases between. The CDR3 is made up of 14 amino acids. Per germline, CDR1 SQVTM and CDR2 ANQGSEA. As DNA, the CDR3 is TGCAGCGTTGAAGCTAGGGGAACTGGAAACACCATATATTTT. Translating gives CSVEARGTGNTIYF.

The CDR3 nucleotides read TGTGCCAGCAGTTTATCGATCAGCTCCTACGAGCAGTACTTC. This sequence encodes CASSLSISSYEQYF. The rearrangement links TRBV27 to TRBJ2-7; no definite D call. From germline, CDR1 is MNHEY and CDR2 SMNVEV (reference sequence). Trimming left V 0 bases short and J 0 bases short, with 6 bases between. The CDR3 contains 14 residues.

This rearrangement joins TRBV27 to TRBJ1-2, with 7 bases matching TRBD1. Germline-derived CDR1 and CDR2 are MNHEY and SMNVEV (reference sequence). CDR3 length equals 14 residues. The junction had 7 bases not matched to a gene; V was cut back by 5 bases and J by 4 bases. Written as DNA, the CDR3 is TGTGCCAGCAGTCCAGAGACAGGGTCCTATGGCTACACCTTC. Its translation is CASSPETGSYGYTF.

A few counts support this clone. The rearrangement joins TRBV30 to TRBJ1-3; no firm D call. The V gene lost 4 bases and the J gene lost 4 bases, with 8 bases spanning the gap. Germline CDR1 and CDR2: GTSNPN and SVGIG (reference sequence). The CDR3 is 12 residues long. In DNA, the CDR3 is TGTGCCTGGAAGGCCGCGGGAAACACCATATATTTT. This gives the protein CAWKAAGNTIYF.

The chain is built from TRBV7-9 and TRBJ2-5; D tentatively reads TRBD1 or TRBD2 (5 bases each). The J call is uncertain, as TRBJ2-7 better fits the DNA end. CDR3 length: 13 residues. The germline gives CDR1 SEHNR, CDR2 FQNEAQ (reference sequence). CDR3: CASMRGGTYEQYF. As DNA, the CDR3 is TGTGCCAGCATGAGGGGCGGAACCTACGAGCAGTACTTC.

The chain joins TRBV13 to TRBJ1-2; TRBD1 is a possible D gene (5 bases). V was cut by 5 bases and J by 2 bases, with 18 bases left in between. The CDR3 has 16 residues. Per germline, CDR1 PRHDT and CDR2 FYEKMQ (reference sequence). CDR3 coding DNA: TGTGCCAGCAGCACCGAAGACAGACTCTTAAACTATGGCTACACCTTC. Its translation: CASSTEDRLLNYGYTF.

The V and J genes are TRBV7-9 and TRBJ2-3, with 9 bases fitting TRBD2. V shed 5 bases and J 5 bases; nucleotides not matched to a gene: 17. CDR1 and CDR2 (germline): SEHNR, FQNEAQ (reference sequence). The CDR3 consists of 18 residues. This CDR3 reads CASSPPGTSHDTRDTQYF. Written as DNA, the CDR3 is TGTGCCAGCAGCCCCCCAGGGACTAGCCATGACACTAGAGATACGCAGTATTTT.

The chain uses TRBV10-1 and TRBJ2-7; possible D gene TRBD2, 5 bases. With 6 bases removed from V and 7 bases from J, the gap between germline ends came to 16 bases. Germline CDR1 reads WNHNN; CDR2 reads SYGVQD (reference sequence). The CDR3 is made up of 13 amino acids. The CDR3, as DNA: TGCGCCAGCAGCGAACTAGGTTCGTGGGAGCAGTACTTC. Protein: CASSELGSWEQYF.

As regards this clone: The sample contains more than one DNA sequence encoding this CDR3. CDR3 protein: CASSYSVLGTDTQYF. For the CDR3, the DNA is TGTGCCAGCAGTTACTCGGTCCTAGGGACGGATACGCAGTATTTT. V is TRBV6-5 and J is TRBJ2-3; D possibly matches TRBD1 or TRBD2 (5 bases each). The CDR3 totals 15 residues. Germline V gene sequence: CDR1 MNHEY, CDR2 SVGAGI. V was trimmed by 0 bases and J by 6 bases, leaving 13 bases between them.

V gene TRBV11-2 combines with J gene TRBJ1-1, with a weak D call TRBD1 (5 bases). The CDR3 covers 15 residues. Trimming cost V 1 base and J 5 bases, with 14 bases left between them. Germline V gives CDR1 SGHAT, CDR2 FQNNGV. CDR3 protein: CASSLGVGGSTEAFF. The CDR3 DNA follows: TGTGCCAGCAGCTTAGGGGTCGGGGGAAGTACTGAAGCTTTCTTT.